This T cell receptor (beta chain) is drawn from a study of long-term antiretroviral therapy in people with HIV. Study conclusions and caveats: HIV repertoires spanned narrower CDR3 length ranges than controls. Possibly under older ART regimens, blood was drawn between 2004 and 2017.

The sample holds one count of this clone. Its antigen remains unidentified. The run of the v3.0 immunoSEQ assay was at survey level. Clones were read by immunoSEQ multiplex PCR, and TCRdb kept only the in-frame ones, dropping some. The sample lists 25,000 to 30,000 clones, about 93% occurring once. The sequence was obtained from a man between 40 and 49 years old with HIV. The sample here was unsorted PBMCs, taken 6.2 years after starting antiretroviral therapy.

The CDR3 sequence is CASSSLGTGQETQYF. In DNA form, the CDR3 reads TGTGCCAGCAGCTCACTCGGGACAGGCCAAGAGACCCAGTACTTC. This chain joins TRBV7-7 and TRBJ2-5; 8 positions match TRBD1. V was pared by 4 bases and J by 1 base, with 5 bases of the junction left unmatched. CDR3 length: 15 residues. Germline CDR1 SSHAT, CDR2 FNYEAQ (reference sequence).